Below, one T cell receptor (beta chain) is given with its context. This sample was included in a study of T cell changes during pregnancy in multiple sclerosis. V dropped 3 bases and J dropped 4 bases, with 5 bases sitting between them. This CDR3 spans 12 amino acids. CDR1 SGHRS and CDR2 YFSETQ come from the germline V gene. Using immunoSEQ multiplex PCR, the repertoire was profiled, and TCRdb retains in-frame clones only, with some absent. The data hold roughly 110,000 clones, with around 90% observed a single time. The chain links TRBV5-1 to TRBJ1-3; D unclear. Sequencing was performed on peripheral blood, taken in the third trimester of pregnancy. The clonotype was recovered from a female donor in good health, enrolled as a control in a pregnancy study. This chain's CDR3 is CASSSGGNTIYF. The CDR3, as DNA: TGCGCCAGCAGCTCGGGGGGAAACACCATATATTTT.